This note documents a single T cell receptor beta chain sequence. This clonotype has only a few counts. Its specific antigen is unknown. It has no much larger one-base neighbor in the sample; base qualities were not kept. Stable Graves' hyperthyroidism was defined as no progression to ophthalmopathy during 18 months of follow-up. Hyperthyroidism patients were newly diagnosed, had a disease duration of under 2 months, and were aged 18 to 65 years. The study excluded patients with uncontrolled infections, other autoimmune diseases, pregnancy or lactation. Diagnoses relied on clinical symptoms, serum thyroxine and TRAb, thyroid ultrasound and orbital computed tomography. PBMCs were separated from under 12 ml of fresh peripheral blood using Ficoll-Paque density gradient centrifugation. Total RNA was extracted with Trizol reagent, and quality was checked on an Agilent 2100 Bioanalyzer. This entry is derived from a study of T cells in Graves' hyperthyroidism and ophthalmopathy (dated by TCRdb to between 2019 and 2020). As for the study more broadly: Peripheral blood was collected at initial diagnosis, before any treatment. According to the paper, TCR Vbeta CDR3 sequencing was carried out on approximately 140 peripheral blood samples, which came from some 41 ophthalmopathy, some 73 hyperthyroidism and roughly 17 progressor patients. The 85 to 100 discovery patients were randomly split 7:3 into training and test sets. TCR V-J signatures able to tell the groups apart were searched for in a discovery cohort of 90 to 100 patients, of whom under 45 had Graves' ophthalmopathy and about 60 had stable Graves' hyperthyroidism. After sampling, hyperthyroidism patients received methimazole starting at 30 mg daily, and ophthalmopathy patients received high-dose intravenous methylprednisolone. The study also compared thyroid tissue and blood T-cell repertoires from five or six Graves' hyperthyroidism patients. Prospective prediction of ophthalmopathy was tested in an independent validation cohort consisting of about 20 hyperthyroidism patients and 15 or so patients who later progressed to ophthalmopathy. Summary of the overall study and its limitations: Most expanded thyroid clonotypes (frequency above 0.001) were also found in blood, which suggests that blood repertoires may mirror thyroid immune responses. A model built on a 13 V-J signature distinguished ophthalmopathy from stable hyperthyroidism, reaching over 85% sensitivity and under 84% specificity in cross-validation and 80%/75% in testing. In validation, the model predicted progression to ophthalmopathy with roughly 66% sensitivity and approximately 78% specificity, a median of about 6.7 months before onset. No statistical method was used to fix the sample size in advance, and group allocation was not hidden from the investigators.

Amplification of TCR beta CDR3 regions was carried out from RNA transcripts. The first round of RT-PCR for the TCR CDR3 was performed with the HTBI primer set and the Qiagen OneStep RT-PCR kit. Libraries were constructed in a second round of multiplex PCR, after which size selection and purification were carried out. Paired-end sequencing of the libraries was performed with 100 bp reads on an Illumina HiSeq2000. Turning to the authors' computational methods: Raw data were processed with SOAPnuke, discarding reads with adapters, uncalled bases, mean Phred below 15, or no exact constant-primer or identifier match. COPE v1.2.5 was used to merge high-quality paired reads, and clonotypes were defined as unique nucleotide sequences. Clonotypes were aligned to IMGT TRBV, TRBD and TRBJ reference segments using MiTCR v1.1. Analysis was restricted to V-J combinations with a frequency above 0.0001, which covered about 99% of repertoires. The TCS score was defined as the ratio of F50 (clonal expansion) to E x V (chaos), calculated using BLOSUM62-based TCRdist between CDR3 peptides within each V-J. Welch's t-statistics and random forest reduced just over 500 V-J features to 10 to 15, which were used in a naive Bayes classifier (R e1071). TCRdb reworked the public reads: Q25 trimming with fastp, MiXCR clone assembly, productive beta chains retained. Every distinct CDR3 protein forms one entry, paired with its most common genes and DNA. TCRdb, not the authors, supplied the V and J calls. The sample table holds some 400,000 distinct CDR3 sequences, of which about 14% were seen once. The ten largest clones take up roughly 11% of the sample.

As encoded in the germline V gene (reference sequence), CDR1 is DFQATT while CDR2 is SNEGSKA. The CDR3 spans 16 residues, from the cysteine through the phenylalanine. CDR3 DNA is the only sequence kept; it has 48 bases, read in frame from the first base. V is trimmed back by 3 bases and J by 2 bases, and the junction contains 8 bases that no gene match accounts for. Here the chain combines TRBV20-1 and TRBJ2-5; 11 middle bases align to TRBD2. Sequencing used blood. The receptor was derived from a woman in her sixties or seventies with Graves' hyperthyroidism. The CDR3 sequence is CSASGGGLAVQETQYF. The sequenced DNA is TGCAGTGCTAGTGGGGGGGGACTAGCGGTACAAGAGACCCAGTACTTC.